This paragraph covers one TCR beta chain sequence. This record comes from a study of T cell changes during pregnancy in multiple sclerosis. The trim removed 1 base at V and 1 base at J, leaving 0 bases unmatched. CDR3 length: 14 amino acids. Germline V gene data show CDR1 as SGHRS and CDR2 as YFSETQ. Some clones are missing from TCRdb's copy, which holds only in-frame ones; the method was immunoSEQ multiplex PCR. Here the sample spans around 100,000 clones, approximately 90% being singletons. The rearrangement joins TRBV5-1 to TRBJ1-2; 8 bases are a match to TRBD1. The clonotype originates from a female donor with multiple sclerosis, enrolled in a pregnancy study. The specimen was peripheral blood, collected in the third trimester of pregnancy. The CDR3 coding sequence is TGCGCCAGCAGCTTGACAGGGGGTAACTATGGCTACACCTTC. As protein: CASSLTGGNYGYTF.